This T cell receptor beta chain was obtained from a study of cytomegalovirus exposure and HLA in healthy donors. Researchers ran the PCR with 60 Vbeta and 13 Jbeta primers. Data came from immunoSEQ multiplex PCR; TCRdb stores just in-frame clones and leaves some out. The sample comprises around 150,000 clones, about 75% of which are singletons, and around 3.6% rests with the top ten. The specimen was PBMCs. This sequence originates from a man between 18 and 29 years old in good health and CMV-seronegative.

CDR3 DNA: TGTGCCAGCAATCAAGATGACTCCCCCGGGGACGAGCAGTACTTC. Protein sequence: CASNQDDSPGDEQYF. V is TRBV6-6 and J is TRBJ2-7, with a weak D call TRBD2 (5 bases). The CDR3 covers 15 residues. CDR1 MNHNY and CDR2 SVGAGI come from the germline V gene (reference sequence). V dropped 7 bases and J dropped 5 bases, with 21 bases sitting between them.